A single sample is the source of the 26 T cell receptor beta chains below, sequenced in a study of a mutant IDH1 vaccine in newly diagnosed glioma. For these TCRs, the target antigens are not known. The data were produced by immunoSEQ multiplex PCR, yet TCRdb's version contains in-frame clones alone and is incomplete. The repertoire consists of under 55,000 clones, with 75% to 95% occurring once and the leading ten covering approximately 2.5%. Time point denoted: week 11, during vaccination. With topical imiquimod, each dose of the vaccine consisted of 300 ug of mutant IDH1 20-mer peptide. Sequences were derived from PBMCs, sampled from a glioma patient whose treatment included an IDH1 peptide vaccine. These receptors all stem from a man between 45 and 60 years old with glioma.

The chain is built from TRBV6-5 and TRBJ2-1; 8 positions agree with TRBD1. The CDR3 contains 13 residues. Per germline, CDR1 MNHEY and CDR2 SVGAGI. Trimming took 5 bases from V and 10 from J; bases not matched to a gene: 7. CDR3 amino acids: CASSTARDREQFF. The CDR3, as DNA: TGTGCCAGCAGTACCGCCCGGGACAGGGAGCAGTTCTTC.

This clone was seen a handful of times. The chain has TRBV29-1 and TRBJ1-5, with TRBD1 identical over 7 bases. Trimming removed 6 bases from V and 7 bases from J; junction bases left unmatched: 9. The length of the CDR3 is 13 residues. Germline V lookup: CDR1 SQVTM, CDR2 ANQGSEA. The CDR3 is CSVSDRAQQPQHF. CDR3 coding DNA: TGCAGCGTAAGCGACAGGGCGCAACAGCCCCAGCATTTT. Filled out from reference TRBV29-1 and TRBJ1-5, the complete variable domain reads SAVISQKPSRDICQRGTSLTIQCQVDSQVTMMFWYRQQPGQSLTLIATANQGSEATYESGFVIDKFPISRPNLTFSTLTVSNMSPEDSSIYLCSVSDRAQQPQHFGDGTRLSIL.

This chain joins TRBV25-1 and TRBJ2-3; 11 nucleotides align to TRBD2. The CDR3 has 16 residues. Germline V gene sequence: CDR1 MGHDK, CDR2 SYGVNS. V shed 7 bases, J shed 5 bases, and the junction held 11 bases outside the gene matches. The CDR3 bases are TGTGCCAGCACCAATAGCGGGAGGGCTTCTGGAGATACGCAGTATTTT. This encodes CASTNSGRASGDTQYF.

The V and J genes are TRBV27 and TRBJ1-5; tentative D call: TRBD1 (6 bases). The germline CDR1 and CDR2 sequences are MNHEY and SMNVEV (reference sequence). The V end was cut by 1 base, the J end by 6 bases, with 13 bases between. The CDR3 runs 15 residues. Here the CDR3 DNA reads TGTGCCAGCAGTTTATTCTGGGACAATGCTCAGCCCCAGCATTTT. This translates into CASSLFWDNAQPQHF.

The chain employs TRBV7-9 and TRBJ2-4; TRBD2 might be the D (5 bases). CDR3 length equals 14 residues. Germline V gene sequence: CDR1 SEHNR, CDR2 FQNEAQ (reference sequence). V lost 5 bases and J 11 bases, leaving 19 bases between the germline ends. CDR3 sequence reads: CASSRTGSGNLQYF. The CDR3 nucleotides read TGTGCCAGCAGCCGGACTGGGAGCGGTAACCTTCAGTACTTC.

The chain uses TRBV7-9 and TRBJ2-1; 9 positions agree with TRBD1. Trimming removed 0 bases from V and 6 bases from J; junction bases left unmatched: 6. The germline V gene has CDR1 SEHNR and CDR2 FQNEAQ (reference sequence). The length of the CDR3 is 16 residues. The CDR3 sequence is CASSLAGTGYANEQFF. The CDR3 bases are TGTGCCAGCAGCTTAGCGGGGACAGGGTATGCCAATGAGCAGTTCTTC.

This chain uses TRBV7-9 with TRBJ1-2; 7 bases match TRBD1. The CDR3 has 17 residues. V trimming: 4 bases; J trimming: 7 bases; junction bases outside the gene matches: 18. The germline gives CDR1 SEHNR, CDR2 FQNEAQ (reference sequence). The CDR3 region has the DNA TGTGCCAGCAGCTCCTCCGAGGGGGCAGGGGACTCTTCTGGCTACACCTTC. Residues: CASSSSEGAGDSSGYTF.

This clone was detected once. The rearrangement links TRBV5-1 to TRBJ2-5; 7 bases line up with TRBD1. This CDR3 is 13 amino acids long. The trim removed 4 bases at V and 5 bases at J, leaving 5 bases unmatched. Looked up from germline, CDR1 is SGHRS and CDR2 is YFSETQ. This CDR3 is CASSPRTGETQYF. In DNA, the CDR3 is TGCGCCAGCAGCCCTCGGACAGGCGAGACCCAGTACTTC.

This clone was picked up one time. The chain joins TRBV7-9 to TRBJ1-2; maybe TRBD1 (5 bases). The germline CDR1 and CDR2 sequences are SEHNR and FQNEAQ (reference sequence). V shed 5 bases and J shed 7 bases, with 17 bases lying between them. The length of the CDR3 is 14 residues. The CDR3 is CASSADPGPGGYTF. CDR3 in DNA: TGTGCCAGCAGCGCCGACCCAGGGCCGGGTGGCTACACCTTC.

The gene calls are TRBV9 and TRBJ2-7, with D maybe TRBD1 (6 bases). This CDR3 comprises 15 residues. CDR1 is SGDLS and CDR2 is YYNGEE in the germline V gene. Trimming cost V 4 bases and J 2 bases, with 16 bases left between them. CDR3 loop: CASSTRTERTYEQYF. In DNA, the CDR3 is TGTGCCAGCAGCACCAGGACAGAGAGAACCTACGAGCAGTACTTC.

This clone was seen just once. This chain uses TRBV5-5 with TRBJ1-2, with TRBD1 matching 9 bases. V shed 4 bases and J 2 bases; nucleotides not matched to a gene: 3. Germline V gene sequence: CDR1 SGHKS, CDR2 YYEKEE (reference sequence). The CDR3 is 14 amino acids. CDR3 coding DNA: TGTGCCAGCAGCATGGGACAGGGCAACTATGGCTACACCTTC. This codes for CASSMGQGNYGYTF.

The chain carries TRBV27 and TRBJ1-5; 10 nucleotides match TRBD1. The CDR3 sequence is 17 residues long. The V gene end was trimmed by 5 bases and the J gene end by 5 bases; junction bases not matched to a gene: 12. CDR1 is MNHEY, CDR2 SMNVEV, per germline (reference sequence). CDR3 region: CASSHGTGAYVDQPQHF. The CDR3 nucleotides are TGTGCCAGCAGTCACGGGACAGGGGCTTACGTCGATCAGCCCCAGCATTTT.

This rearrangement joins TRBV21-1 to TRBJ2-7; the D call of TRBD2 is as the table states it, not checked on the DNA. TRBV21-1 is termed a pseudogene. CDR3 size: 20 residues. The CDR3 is CASSKKFHGRETLLLGEQYF. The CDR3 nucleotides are TGTGCCAGCAGCAAAAAGTTCCACGGGCGGGAGACACTACTACTTGGCGAGCAGTACTTC.

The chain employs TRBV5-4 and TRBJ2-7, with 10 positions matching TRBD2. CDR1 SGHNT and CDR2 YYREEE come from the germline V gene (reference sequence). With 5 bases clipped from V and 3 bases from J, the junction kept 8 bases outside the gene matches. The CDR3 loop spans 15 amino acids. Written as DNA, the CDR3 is TGTGCCAGCAGTCGGGGGGCTAGCGGGAGCTACGAGCAGTACTTC. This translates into CASSRGASGSYEQYF.

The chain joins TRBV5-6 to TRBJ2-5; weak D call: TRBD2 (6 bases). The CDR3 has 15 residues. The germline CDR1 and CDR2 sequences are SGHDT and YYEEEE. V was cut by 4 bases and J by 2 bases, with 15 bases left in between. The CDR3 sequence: CASSEGLPEQETQYF. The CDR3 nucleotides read TGTGCCAGCAGCGAGGGACTTCCCGAACAAGAGACCCAGTACTTC.

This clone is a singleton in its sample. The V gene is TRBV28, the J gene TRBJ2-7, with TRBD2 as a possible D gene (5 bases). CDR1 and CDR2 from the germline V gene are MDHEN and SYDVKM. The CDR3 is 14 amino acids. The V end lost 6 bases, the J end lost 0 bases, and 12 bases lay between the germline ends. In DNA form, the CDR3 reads TGTGCCAGCAGGGGAAGGACTCTCTCCTACGAGCAGTACTTC. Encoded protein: CASRGRTLSYEQYF. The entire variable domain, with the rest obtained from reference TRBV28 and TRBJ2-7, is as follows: DVKVTQSSRYLVKRTGEKVFLECVQDMDHENMFWYRQDPGLGLRLIYFSYDVKMKEKGDIPEGYSVSREKKERFSLILESASTNQTSMYLCASRGRTLSYEQYFGPGTRLTVT.

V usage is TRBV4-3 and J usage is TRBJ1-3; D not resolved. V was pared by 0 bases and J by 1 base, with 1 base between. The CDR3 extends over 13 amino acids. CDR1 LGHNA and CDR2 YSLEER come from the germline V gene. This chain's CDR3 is CASSQDSGNTIYF. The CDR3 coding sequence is TGCGCCAGCAGCCAAGATTCTGGAAACACCATATATTTT.

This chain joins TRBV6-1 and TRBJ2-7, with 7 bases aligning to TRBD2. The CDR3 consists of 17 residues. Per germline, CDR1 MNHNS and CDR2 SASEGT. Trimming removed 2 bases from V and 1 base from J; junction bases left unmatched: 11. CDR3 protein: CASSELTGGGRSYEQYF. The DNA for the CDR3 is TGTGCCAGCAGTGAACTTACTGGGGGGGGAAGGTCCTACGAGCAGTACTTC.

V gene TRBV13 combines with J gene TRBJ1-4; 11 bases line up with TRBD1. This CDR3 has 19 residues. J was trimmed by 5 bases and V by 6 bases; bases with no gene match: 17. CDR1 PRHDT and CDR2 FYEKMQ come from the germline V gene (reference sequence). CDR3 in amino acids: CASRRTGTGGFLGNEKLFF. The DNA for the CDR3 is TGTGCCAGCAGGAGGACCGGGACAGGGGGTTTTTTAGGGAATGAAAAACTGTTTTTT.

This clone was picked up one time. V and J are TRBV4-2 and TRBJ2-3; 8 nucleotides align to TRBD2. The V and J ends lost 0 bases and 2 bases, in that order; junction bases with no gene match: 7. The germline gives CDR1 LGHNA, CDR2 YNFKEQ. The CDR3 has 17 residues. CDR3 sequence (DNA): TGTGCCAGCAGCCAAGATTCGAGAGCGGGAGCCACAGATACGCAGTATTTT. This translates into CASSQDSRAGATDTQYF.

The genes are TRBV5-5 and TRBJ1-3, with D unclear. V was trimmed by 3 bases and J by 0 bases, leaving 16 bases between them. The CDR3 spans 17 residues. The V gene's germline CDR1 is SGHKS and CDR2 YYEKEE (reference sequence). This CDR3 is CASSWALTASSGNTIYF. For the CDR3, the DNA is TGTGCCAGCAGCTGGGCGCTGACCGCGAGCTCTGGAAACACCATATATTTT.

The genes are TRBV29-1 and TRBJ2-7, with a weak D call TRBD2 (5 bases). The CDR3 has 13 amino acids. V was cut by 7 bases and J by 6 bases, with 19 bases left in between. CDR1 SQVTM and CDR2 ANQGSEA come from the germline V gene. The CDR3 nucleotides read TGCAGCGGCGCAGTCAGTTATGCGGGCGAGCAGTACTTC. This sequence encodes CSGAVSYAGEQYF.

The CDR3 DNA follows: TGTGCCAGCAGCCCACCCCAGGGGTTCCGTGGAAACACCATATATTTT. The encoded protein is CASSPPQGFRGNTIYF. The chain recombines TRBV7-6 with TRBJ1-3, with D perhaps TRBD1 (6 bases). The CDR3 sequence is 16 residues long. Germline V CDR1 and CDR2: SGHVS, FNYEAQ. Trimming pared 5 bases from V and 3 bases from J, leaving 17 bases between.

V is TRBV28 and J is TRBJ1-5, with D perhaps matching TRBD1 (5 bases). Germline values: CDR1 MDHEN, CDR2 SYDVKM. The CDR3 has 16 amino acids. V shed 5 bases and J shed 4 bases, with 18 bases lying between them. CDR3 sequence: CASSPRSGTGNQPQHF. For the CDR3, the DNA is TGTGCCAGCAGTCCGCGATCCGGGACTGGAAATCAGCCCCAGCATTTT.

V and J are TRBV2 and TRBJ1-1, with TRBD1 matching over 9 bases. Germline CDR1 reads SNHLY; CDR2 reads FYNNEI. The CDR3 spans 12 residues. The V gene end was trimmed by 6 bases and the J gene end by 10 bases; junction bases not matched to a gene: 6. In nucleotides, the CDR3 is TGTGCCAGCAGCGAGTGGGGACAGGGAGCTTTCTTT. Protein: CASSEWGQGAFF.

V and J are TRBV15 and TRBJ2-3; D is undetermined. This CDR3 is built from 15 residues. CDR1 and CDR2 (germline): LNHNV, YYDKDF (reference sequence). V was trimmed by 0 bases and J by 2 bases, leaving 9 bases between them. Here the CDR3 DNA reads TGTGCCACCAGCAGAGATCCCGCGACCACAGATACGCAGTATTTT. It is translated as CATSRDPATTDTQYF.